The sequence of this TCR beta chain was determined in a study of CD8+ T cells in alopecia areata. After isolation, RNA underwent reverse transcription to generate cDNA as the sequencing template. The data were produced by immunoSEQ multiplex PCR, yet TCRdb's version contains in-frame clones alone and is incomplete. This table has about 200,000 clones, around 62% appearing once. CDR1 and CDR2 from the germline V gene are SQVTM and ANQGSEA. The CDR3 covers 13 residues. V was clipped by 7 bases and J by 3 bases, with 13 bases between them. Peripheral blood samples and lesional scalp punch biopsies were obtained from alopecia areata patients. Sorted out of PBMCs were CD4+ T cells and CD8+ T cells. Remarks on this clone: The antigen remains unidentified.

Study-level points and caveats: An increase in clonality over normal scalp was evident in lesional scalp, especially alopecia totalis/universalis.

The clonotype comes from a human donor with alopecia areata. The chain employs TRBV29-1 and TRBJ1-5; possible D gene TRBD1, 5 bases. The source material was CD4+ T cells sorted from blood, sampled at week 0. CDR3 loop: CSAMWGHNQPQHF. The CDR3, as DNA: TGCAGCGCGATGTGGGGCCACAATCAGCCCCAGCATTTT.